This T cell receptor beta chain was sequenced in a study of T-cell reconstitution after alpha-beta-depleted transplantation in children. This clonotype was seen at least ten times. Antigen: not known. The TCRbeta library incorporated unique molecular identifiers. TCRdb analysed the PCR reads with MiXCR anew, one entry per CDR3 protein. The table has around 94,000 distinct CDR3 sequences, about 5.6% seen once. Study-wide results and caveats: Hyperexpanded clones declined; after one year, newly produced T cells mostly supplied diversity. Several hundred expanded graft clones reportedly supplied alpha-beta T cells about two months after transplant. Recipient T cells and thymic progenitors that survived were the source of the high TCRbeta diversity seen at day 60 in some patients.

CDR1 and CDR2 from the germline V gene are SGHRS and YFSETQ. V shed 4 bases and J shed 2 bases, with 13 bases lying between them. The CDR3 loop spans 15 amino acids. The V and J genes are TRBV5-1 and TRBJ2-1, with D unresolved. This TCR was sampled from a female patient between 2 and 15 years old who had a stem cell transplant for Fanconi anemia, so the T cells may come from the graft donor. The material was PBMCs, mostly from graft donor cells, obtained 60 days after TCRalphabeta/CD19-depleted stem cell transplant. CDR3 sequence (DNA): TGCGCCAGCAGCCCGCCGGAGCGACCCTACAATGAGCAGTTCTTC. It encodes CASSPPERPYNEQFF.